This TCR beta chain emerged from a study of T cells after yellow fever vaccination. Production of TCR cDNA was by 5'RACE template switching, which also added a universal primer site and UMIs. TCRdb processed the 5' RACE reads anew with MiXCR; each CDR3 protein has one entry. The sample yields about 150,000 distinct CDR3 sequences, under 8% seen once. This clonotype was counted many times. This CDR3 spans 16 amino acids. The germline V gene encodes CDR1 SGHRS and CDR2 YFSETQ. With V trimmed by 5 bases and J by 0 bases, 6 bases remained unmatched. The sequence derives from a man aged 25-45 years who received the YFV17D yellow fever vaccine. This material consisted of CD4+ T cells sorted from PBMCs, taken 10 days after the yellow fever booster vaccination. The chain joins TRBV5-1 to TRBJ2-1; 9 nucleotides agree with TRBD1. Written as DNA, the CDR3 is TGCGCCAGCAGTTTTGGGACAGGGAGCTCCTACAATGAGCAGTTCTTC. Amino acid sequence: CASSFGTGSSYNEQFF.